This T cell receptor (beta chain) was recorded in a study of cytomegalovirus exposure and HLA in healthy donors. Across the study: Some 91 million unique TCRs from HLA-typed donors were held in an early release of data.

This CDR3 has 12 residues. Per the germline V gene, CDR1 is SGHDN and CDR2 is FVKESK. V lost 1 base, J lost 3 bases, and 4 bases lay in between. The PCR employed 60 Vbeta primers together with 13 Jbeta primers. In the study's own analysis: The count from a later analysis was tens of millions of unique TCR beta chains, about 9.9 million of them shared. Method: immunoSEQ multiplex PCR; TCRdb's copy keeps in-frame clones and lacks some. The DNA was the basis for D and trimming; V, J and clone size are from that table. The sample includes about 110,000 clones, approximately 80% seen only once; the top ten take 5% to 7.5%. Study-level results: Among the sequence variants, a highly shared cluster was likely an artifact of sequencing. 150 or so TCR beta chains were listed as cytomegalovirus-associated.

Details on this clone: The antigen is not known.

The sequence came from a man in his thirties or forties in good health and CMV-seropositive. Sequenced: PBMCs. The chain recombines TRBV14 with TRBJ2-7; D remains ambiguous. CDR3 sequence: CASSQVSYEQYF. For the CDR3, the DNA is TGTGCCAGCAGCCAAGTCAGCTACGAGCAGTACTTC.